The entry below describes one T cell receptor (beta chain). Patients counted as stable if ophthalmopathy did not develop within 18 months. In patients aged 18 to 65, hyperthyroidism was newly diagnosed, with duration under 2 months. This sample is part of a study of T cells in Graves' hyperthyroidism and ophthalmopathy. RNA transcripts were the template for amplifying TCR beta CDR3 regions. First-round RT-PCR of the TCR CDR3 relied on the HTBI primer set. From the multiplex PCR reads, TCRdb called clonotypes with MiXCR, one entry per CDR3 protein. The table records hundreds of thousands of distinct CDR3 sequences, just over 35% of them present only once. V was cut by 1 base and J by 5 bases, with 13 bases left in between. CDR1 and CDR2 (germline): SGHRS, YFSETQ. The CDR3 consists of 14 residues.

The specimen was blood. The rearrangement uses TRBV5-1 and TRBJ2-7; D is unresolved. This clonotype was obtained from a woman between 40 and 50 years old with Graves' hyperthyroidism. CDR3 in amino acids: CASSLYTLTNEQYF. The CDR3 DNA reads as TGCGCCAGCAGCTTGTACACTTTAACGAACGAGCAGTACTTC.